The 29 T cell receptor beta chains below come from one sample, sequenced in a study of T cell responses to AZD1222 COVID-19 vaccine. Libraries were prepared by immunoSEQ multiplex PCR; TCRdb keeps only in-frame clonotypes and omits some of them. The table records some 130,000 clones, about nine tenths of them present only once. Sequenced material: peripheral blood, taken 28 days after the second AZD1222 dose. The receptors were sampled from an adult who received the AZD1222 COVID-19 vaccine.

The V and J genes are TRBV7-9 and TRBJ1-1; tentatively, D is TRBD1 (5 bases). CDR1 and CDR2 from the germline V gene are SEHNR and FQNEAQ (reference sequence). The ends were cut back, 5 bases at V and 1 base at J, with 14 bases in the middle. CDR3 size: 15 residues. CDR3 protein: CASSPSREKNTEAFF. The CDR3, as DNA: TGTGCCAGCAGCCCGAGCAGGGAGAAGAACACTGAAGCTTTCTTT. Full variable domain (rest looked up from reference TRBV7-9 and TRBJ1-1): DTGVSQNPRHKITKRGQNVTFRCDPISEHNRLYWYRQTLGQGPEFLTYFQNEAQLEKSRLLSDRFSAERPKGSFSTLEIQRTEQGDSAMYLCASSPSREKNTEAFFGQGTRLTVV.

DNA for the CDR3: TGTGCCAGCAGCTTTGGCCTGAGCACCGGGGAGCTGTTTTTT. This sequence encodes CASSFGLSTGELFF. This chain links TRBV7-9 with TRBJ2-2; no firm D call. V was trimmed by 3 bases and J by 4 bases, leaving 9 bases between them. Germline V gene lookup returns CDR1 SEHNR and CDR2 FQNEAQ (reference sequence). The CDR3 is 14 amino acids.

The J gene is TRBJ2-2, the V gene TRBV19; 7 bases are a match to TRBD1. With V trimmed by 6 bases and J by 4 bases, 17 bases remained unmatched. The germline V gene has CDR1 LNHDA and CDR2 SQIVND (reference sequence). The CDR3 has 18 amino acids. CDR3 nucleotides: TGTGCCAGTAGAACGTGGGGCCAGGGGGTTTTGGTCACCGGGGAGCTGTTTTTT. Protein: CASRTWGQGVLVTGELFF.

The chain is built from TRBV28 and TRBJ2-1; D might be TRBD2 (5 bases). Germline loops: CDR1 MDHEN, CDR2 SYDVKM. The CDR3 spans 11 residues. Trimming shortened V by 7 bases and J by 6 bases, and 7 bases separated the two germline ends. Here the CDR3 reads CASISGNEQFF. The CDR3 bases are TGTGCCAGCATAAGCGGCAATGAGCAGTTCTTC.

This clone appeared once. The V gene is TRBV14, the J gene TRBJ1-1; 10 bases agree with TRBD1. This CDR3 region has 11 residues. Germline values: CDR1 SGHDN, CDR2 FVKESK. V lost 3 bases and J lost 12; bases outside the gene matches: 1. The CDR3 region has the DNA TGTGCCAGCAGCCAGGACAGGGGGACTTTCTTT. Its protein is CASSQDRGTFF.

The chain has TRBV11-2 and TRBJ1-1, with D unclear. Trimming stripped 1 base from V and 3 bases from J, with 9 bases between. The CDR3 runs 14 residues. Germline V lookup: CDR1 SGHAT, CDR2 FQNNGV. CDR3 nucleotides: TGTGCCAGCAGCTTAGTGGTGAGTTACACTGAAGCTTTCTTT. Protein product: CASSLVVSYTEAFF.

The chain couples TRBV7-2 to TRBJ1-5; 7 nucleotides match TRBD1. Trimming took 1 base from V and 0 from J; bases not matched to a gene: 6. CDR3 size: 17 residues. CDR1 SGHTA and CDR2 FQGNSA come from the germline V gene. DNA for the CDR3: TGTGCCAGCAGCTTAGTGGGACAGAGTTATAGCAATCAGCCCCAGCATTTT. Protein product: CASSLVGQSYSNQPQHF.

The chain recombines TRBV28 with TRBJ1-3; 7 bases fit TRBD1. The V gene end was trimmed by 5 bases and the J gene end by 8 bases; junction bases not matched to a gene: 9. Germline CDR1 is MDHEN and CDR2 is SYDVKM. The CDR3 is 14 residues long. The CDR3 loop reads CASSPTGIIDTIYF. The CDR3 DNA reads TGTGCCAGCAGTCCGACAGGGATCATCGACACCATATATTTT.

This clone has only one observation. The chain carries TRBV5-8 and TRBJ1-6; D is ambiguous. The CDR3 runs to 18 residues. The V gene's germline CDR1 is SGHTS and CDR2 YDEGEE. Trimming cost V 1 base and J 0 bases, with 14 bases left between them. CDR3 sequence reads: CASSLNTFIGSYNSPLHF. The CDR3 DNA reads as TGTGCCAGCAGCTTGAACACTTTCATAGGCTCCTATAATTCACCCCTCCACTTT.

CDR3 region: CASSALLLPQHF. CDR3 bases: TGTGCCAGTAGCGCGTTACTTTTGCCCCAGCATTTT. The chain is built from TRBV19 and TRBJ1-5; D uncertain. Germline CDR1 LNHDA, CDR2 SQIVND (reference sequence). The CDR3 has 12 residues. V dropped 6 bases and J dropped 9 bases, with 12 bases sitting between them.

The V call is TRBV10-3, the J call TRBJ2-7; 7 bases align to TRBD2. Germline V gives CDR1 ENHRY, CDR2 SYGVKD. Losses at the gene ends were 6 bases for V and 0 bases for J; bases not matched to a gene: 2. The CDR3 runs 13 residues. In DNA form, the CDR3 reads TGTGCCATCAGGGGAGGGGACTCCTACGAGCAGTACTTC. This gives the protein CAIRGGDSYEQYF.

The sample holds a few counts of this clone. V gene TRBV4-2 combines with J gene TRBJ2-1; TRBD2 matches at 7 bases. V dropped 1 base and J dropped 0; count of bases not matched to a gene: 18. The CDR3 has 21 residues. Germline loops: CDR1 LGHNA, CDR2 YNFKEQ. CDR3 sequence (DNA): TGTGCCAGCAGCCAAGCTACCGGGAGGCGGGGAGGGGAGAGCTCCTACAATGAGCAGTTCTTC. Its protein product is CASSQATGRRGGESSYNEQFF.

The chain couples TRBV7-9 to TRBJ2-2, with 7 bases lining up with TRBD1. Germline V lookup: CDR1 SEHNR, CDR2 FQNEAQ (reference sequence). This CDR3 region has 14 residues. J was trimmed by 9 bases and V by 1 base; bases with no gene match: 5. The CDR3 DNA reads TGTGCCAGCAGCTTAGAGGGGGCGACCCGGGAGCTGTTTTTT. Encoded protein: CASSLEGATRELFF.

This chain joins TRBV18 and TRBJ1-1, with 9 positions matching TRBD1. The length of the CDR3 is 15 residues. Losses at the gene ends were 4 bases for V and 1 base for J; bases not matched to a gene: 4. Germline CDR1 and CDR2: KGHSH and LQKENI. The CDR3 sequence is CASSQRQGENTEAFF. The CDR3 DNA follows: TGTGCCAGCTCACAAAGACAGGGGGAGAACACTGAAGCTTTCTTT.

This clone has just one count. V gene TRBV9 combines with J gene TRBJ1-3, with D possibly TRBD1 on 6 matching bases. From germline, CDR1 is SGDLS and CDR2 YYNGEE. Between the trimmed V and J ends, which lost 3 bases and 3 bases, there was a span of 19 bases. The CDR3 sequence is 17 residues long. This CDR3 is CASSALGGGYSGNTIYF. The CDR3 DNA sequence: TGTGCCAGCAGCGCCCTGGGGGGGGGCTATAGTGGAAACACCATATATTTT. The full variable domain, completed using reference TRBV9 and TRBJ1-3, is DSGVTQTPKHLITATGQRVTLRCSPRSGDLSVYWYQQSLDQGLQFLIQYYNGEERAKGNILERFSAQQFPDLHSELNLSSLELGDSALYFCASSALGGGYSGNTIYFGEGSWLTVV.

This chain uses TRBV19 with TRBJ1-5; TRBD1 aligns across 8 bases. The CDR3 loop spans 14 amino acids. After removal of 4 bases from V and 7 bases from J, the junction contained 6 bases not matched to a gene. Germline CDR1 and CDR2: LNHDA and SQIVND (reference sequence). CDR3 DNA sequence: TGTGCCAGTAGTACGACAGGGGACGGGCAGCCCCAGCATTTT. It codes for CASSTTGDGQPQHF.

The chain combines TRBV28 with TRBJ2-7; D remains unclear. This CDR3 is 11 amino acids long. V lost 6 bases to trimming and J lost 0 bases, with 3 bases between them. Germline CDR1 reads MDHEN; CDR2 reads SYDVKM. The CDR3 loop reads CASRSSYEQYV. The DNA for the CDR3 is TGTGCCAGCAGAAGCTCCTACGAGCAGTACGTC.

CDR3 in amino acids: CASSARRTGMNTEAFF. Written as DNA, the CDR3 is TGTGCCAGCAGTGCGCGGCGGACAGGGATGAACACTGAAGCTTTCTTT. The rearrangement links TRBV2 to TRBJ1-1; the match to TRBD1 covers 8 bases. The length of the CDR3 is 16 residues. CDR1 and CDR2 (germline): SNHLY, FYNNEI. V was clipped by 4 bases and J by 0 bases; unmatched bases: 7.

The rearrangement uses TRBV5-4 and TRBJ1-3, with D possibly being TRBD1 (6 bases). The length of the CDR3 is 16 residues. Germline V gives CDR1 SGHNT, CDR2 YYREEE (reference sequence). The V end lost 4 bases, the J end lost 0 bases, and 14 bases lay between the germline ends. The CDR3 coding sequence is TGTGCCAGCAGCGTAGACAGGCGCATCTCTGGAAACACCATATATTTT. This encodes CASSVDRRISGNTIYF.

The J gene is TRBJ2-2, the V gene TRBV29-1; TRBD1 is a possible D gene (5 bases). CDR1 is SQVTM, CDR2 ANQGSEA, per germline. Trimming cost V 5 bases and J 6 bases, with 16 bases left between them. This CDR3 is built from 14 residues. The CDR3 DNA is TGCAGCGTTCTGTCACAGGAGTACGCCGGGGAGCTGTTTTTT. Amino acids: CSVLSQEYAGELFF.

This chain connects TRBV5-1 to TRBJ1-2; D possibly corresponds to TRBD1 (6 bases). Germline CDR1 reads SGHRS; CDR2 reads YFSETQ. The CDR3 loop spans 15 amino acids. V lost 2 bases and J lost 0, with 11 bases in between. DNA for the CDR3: TGCGCCAGCAGCTTTGGGACACCCGCTAACTATGGCTACACCTTC. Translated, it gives CASSFGTPANYGYTF. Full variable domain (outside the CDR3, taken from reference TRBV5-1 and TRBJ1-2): KAGVTQTPRYLIKTRGQQVTLSCSPISGHRSVSWYQQTPGQGLQFLFEYFSETQRNKGNFPGRFSGRQFSNSRSEMNVSTLELGDSALYLCASSFGTPANYGYTFGSGTRLTVV.

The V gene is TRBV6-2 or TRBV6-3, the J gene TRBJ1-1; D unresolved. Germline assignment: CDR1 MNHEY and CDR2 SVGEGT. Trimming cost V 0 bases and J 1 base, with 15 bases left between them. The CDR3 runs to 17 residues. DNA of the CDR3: TGTGCCAGCAGTTACTCGACTTCGGCGACTGCGAACACTGAAGCTTTCTTT. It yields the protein CASSYSTSATANTEAFF.

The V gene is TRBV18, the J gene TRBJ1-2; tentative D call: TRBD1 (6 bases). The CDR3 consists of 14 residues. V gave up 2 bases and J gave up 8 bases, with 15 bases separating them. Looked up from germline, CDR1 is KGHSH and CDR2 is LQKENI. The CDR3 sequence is CASSPSTGSEGYTF. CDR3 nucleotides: TGTGCCAGCTCACCATCAACAGGGTCCGAAGGCTACACCTTC.

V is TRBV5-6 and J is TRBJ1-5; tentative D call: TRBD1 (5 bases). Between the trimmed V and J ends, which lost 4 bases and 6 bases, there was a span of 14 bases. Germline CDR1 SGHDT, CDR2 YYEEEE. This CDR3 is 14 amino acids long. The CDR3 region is CASSRGGDSQPQHF. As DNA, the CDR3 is TGTGCCAGCAGCCGGGGGGGAGATAGTCAGCCCCAGCATTTT.

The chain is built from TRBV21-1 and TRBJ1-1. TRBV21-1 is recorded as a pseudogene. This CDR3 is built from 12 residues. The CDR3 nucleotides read TGTGCCAGGCTAGATTTGAACACTGAAGCTTTCTTT. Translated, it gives CARLDLNTEAFF.

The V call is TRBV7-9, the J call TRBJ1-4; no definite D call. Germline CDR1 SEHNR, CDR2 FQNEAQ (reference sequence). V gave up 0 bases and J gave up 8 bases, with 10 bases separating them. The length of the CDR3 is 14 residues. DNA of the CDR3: TGTGCCAGCAGCTTAGCCTTCAAAGGGGAAAAACTGTTTTTT. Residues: CASSLAFKGEKLFF.

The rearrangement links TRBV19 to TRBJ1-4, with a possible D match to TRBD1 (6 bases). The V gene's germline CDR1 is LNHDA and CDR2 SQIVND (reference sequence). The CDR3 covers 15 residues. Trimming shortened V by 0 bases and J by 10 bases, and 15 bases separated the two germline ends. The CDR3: CASSIDLGGSGKLFF. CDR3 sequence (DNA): TGTGCCAGTAGTATAGATCTCGGGGGCAGTGGAAAACTGTTTTTT.

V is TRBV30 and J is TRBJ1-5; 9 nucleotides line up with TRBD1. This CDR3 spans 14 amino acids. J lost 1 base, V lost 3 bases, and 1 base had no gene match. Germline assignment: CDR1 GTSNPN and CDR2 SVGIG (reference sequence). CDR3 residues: CAWSGQGSNQPQHF. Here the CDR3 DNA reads TGTGCCTGGAGCGGACAGGGGAGCAATCAGCCCCAGCATTTT.

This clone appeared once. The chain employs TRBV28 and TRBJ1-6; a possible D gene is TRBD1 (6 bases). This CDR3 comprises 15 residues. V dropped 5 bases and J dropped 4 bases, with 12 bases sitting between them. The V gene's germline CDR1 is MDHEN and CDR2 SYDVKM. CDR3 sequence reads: CASSPPDSYNSPLHF. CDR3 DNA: TGTGCCAGCAGTCCCCCGGACAGTTATAATTCACCCCTCCACTTT.